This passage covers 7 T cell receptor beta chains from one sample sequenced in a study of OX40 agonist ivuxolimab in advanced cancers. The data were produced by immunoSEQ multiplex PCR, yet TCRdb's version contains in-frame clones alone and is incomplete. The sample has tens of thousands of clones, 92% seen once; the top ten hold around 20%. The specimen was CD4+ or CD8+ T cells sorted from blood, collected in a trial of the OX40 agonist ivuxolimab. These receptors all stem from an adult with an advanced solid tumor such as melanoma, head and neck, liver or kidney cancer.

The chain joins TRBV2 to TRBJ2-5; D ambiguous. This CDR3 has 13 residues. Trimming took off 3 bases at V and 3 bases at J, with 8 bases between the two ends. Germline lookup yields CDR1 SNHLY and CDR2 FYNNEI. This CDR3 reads CASSDPPKETQYF. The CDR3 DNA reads TGTGCCAGCAGTGACCCCCCGAAAGAGACCCAGTACTTC.

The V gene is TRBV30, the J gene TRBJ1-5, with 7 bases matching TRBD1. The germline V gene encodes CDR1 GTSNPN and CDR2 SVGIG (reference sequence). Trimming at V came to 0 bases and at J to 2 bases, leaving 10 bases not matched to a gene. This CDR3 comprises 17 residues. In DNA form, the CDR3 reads TGTGCCTGGAGTGTTAGGACAGGAACTAAGGGCAATCAGCCCCAGCATTTT. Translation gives CAWSVRTGTKGNQPQHF.

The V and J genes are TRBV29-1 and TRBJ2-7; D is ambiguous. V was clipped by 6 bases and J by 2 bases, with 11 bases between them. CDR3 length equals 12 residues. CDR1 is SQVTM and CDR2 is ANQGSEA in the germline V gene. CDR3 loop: CSVPLPAYEQYV. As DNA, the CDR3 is TGCAGCGTCCCACTCCCGGCCTACGAGCAGTACGTC.

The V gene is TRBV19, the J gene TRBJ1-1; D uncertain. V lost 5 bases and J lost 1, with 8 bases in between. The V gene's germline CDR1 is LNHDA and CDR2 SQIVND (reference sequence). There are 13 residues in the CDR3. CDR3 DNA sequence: TGTGCCAGTAGTTTTGGAGAGAACACTGAAGCTTTCTTT. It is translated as CASSFGENTEAFF.

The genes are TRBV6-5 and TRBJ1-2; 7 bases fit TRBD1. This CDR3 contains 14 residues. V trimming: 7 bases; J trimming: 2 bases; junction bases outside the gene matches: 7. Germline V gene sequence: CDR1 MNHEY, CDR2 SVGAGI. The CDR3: CASKRQGSNYGYTF. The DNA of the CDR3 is TGTGCCAGCAAACGACAGGGCTCAAACTATGGCTACACCTTC.

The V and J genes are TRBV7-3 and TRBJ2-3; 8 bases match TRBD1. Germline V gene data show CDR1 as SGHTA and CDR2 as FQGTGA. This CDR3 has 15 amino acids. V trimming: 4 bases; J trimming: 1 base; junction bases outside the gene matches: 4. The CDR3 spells CASSSTGGGTDTQYF. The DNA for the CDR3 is TGTGCCAGCAGCTCTACAGGGGGAGGCACAGATACGCAGTATTTT.

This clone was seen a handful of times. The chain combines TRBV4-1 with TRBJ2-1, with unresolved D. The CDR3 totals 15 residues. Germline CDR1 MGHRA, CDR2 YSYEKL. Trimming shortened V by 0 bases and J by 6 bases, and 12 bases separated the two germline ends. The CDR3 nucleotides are TGCGCCAGCAGCCAAGATTCCGCCAGGTCCAATGAGCAGTTCTTC. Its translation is CASSQDSARSNEQFF.